A selection of T cell receptor beta chains follows, all from one sample in a study of blood T cell repertoires in COVID-19. Clones were read by immunoSEQ multiplex PCR, and TCRdb kept only the in-frame ones, dropping some. The sample lists 30,000 to 40,000 clones; 75% to 90% were seen once. The sample comprised peripheral blood. These receptors were taken from a human donor in a cohort sampled during active COVID-19. CDR3s include the opening cysteine and the closing phenylalanine or tryptophan. The D gene is left open where the match is weak. Some rows mark clone size as missing; the rest say once, few, many or name a class of expanded clone.

D,J,size,V,DNA,CDR3
NA,TRBJ1-1,NA,TRBV19,TGTGCCAGTAGTATGCAAGGGGCGACTGAAGCTTTCTTT,CASSMQGATEAFF
TRBD1,TRBJ2-7,NA,TRBV3-1/TRBV3-2,TGTGCCAGCAGCCCCGGACAGGGGAACTACGAGCAGTACTTC,CASSPGQGNYEQYF
NA,TRBJ1-2,NA,TRBV12-3/TRBV12-4,TGTGCCAGCAGTTTATCCCAGTGGTATGGCTACACCTTC,CASSLSQWYGYTF
TRBD1,TRBJ1-2,NA,TRBV5-1,TGCGCCAGCAGCATTCGACAGGGAACTAACTATGGCTACACCTTC,CASSIRQGTNYGYTF
TRBD1,TRBJ1-1,NA,TRBV28,TGTGCCAGCAGTGCGACAGGGGCCCTTGAAGCTTTCTTT,CASSATGALEAFF
NA,TRBJ2-2,NA,TRBV20-1,TGCAGTGCTAGTCGCGAGTTAACCGGGGAGCTGTTTTTT,CSASRELTGELFF
TRBD2,TRBJ2-7,NA,TRBV5-1,TGCGCCAGCAGTATTTCTAGCGGGGGAGCCTACGAGCAGTACTTC,CASSISSGGAYEQYF
NA,TRBJ2-2,NA,TRBV6-5,TGTGCCAGCAGTCCTCGGACTTCCCCAACCGGGGAGCTGTTTTTT,CASSPRTSPTGELFF
TRBD2,TRBJ2-7,NA,TRBV28,TGTGCCAGCAGTTTCAGCAGGAGTCGCGCGGGAGCATTACACGAGCAGTACTTC,CASSFSRSRAGALHEQYF
NA,TRBJ2-3,once,TRBV9,TGTGCCAGCAGCGTACGGCAGGGTAATTGGGATACGCAGTATTTT,CASSVRQGNWDTQYF
TRBD1,TRBJ2-7,NA,TRBV6-6,TGTGCCAGCGGGGACAGGGGGCTGGGCTACGAGCAGTACTTC,CASGDRGLGYEQYF
NA,TRBJ2-5,once,TRBV5-1,TGCGCCAGCAGCTCCGGACGGGGCCAAGAGACCCAGTACTTC,CASSSGRGQETQYF